This is a list of T cell receptor beta chains from one sample in a study of tumor-infiltrating lymphocytes in localized non-small cell lung cancer. This table comes from immunoSEQ multiplex PCR, and its TCRdb copy is limited to in-frame clones, with some not included. Found here are around 17,000 clones, 65% to 85% of them singletons; the top ten hold about a tenth. Sequenced material: uninvolved lung tissue not adjacent to the tumor. The receptors were gathered from a human donor with non-small cell lung cancer. CDR3s include the opening cysteine and the closing phenylalanine or tryptophan. A D gene is named only where the DNA matches it firmly. Rows may omit the clone size; those that give it use once, few, many or a size class.

clone_size | j_call | d_call | v_call | cdr3_aa | cdr3_nt
. | TRBJ2-5 | TRBD1 | TRBV9 | CASSVRGPSETQYF | TGTGCCAGCAGCGTCAGGGGGCCGTCAGAGACCCAGTACTTC
. | TRBJ2-2 | TRBD2 | TRBV2 | CASTPRTSGNTGAGELFF | TGTGCCAGCACCCCAAGGACTAGCGGGAATACAGGTGCCGGGGAGCTGTTTTTT
. | TRBJ2-2 | . | TRBV27 | CASSDRNTGELFF | TGTGCCAGCAGTGACAGGAACACCGGGGAGCTGTTTTTT
few | TRBJ1-2 | . | TRBV30 | CAWSRQAYGYTF | TGTGCCTGGAGTAGACAGGCCTATGGCTACACCTTC
. | TRBJ2-7 | TRBD2 | TRBV4-2 | CASSRTSGAGSSYEQYF | TGTGCCAGCAGCCGCACTTCTGGAGCGGGGAGCTCCTACGAGCAGTACTTC
. | TRBJ2-7 | . | TRBV15 | CATSRDRDRVYEQYF | TGTGCCACCAGCAGAGATCGGGACCGGGTTTACGAGCAGTACTTC
. | TRBJ1-5 | . | TRBV6-1 | CASSERGWSNQPQHF | TGTGCCAGCAGTGAAAGGGGGTGGAGCAATCAGCCCCAGCATTTT
once | TRBJ1-4 | . | TRBV19 | CASSIWDGEKLFF | TGTGCCAGTAGTATCTGGGATGGGGAAAAACTGTTTTTT
. | TRBJ2-1 | TRBD2 | TRBV2 | CASSREESYNEQFF | TGTGCCAGCAGCCGGGAGGAATCCTACAATGAGCAGTTCTTC
. | TRBJ2-1 | TRBD2 | TRBV5-1 | CASSLKPGTSGIGGLYNEQFF | TGCGCCAGCAGCTTAAAGCCCGGGACTAGCGGGATTGGGGGGTTATACAATGAGCAGTTCTTC
once | TRBJ2-5 | . | TRBV6-1 | CASSKTQETQYF | TGTGCCAGCAGTAAGACCCAAGAGACCCAGTACTTC
. | TRBJ2-6 | TRBD1 | TRBV5-1 | CASSLEDRGRASGANVLTF | TGCGCCAGCAGCTTGGAGGACAGGGGGAGAGCCTCTGGGGCCAACGTCCTGACTTTC
. | TRBJ1-1 | TRBD1 | TRBV10-3 | CAISQGQMNTEAFF | TGTGCCATCAGCCAGGGACAGATGAACACTGAAGCTTTCTTT
. | TRBJ2-5 | TRBD2 | TRBV5-4 | CASSSARTRGETQYF | TGTGCCAGCAGCTCGGCGAGGACTAGAGGCGAGACCCAGTACTTC
. | TRBJ2-3 | TRBD2 | TRBV7-2 | CASSRRTSGSPSTDTQYF | TGTGCCAGCAGCCGTCGGACTAGCGGGTCCCCTAGCACAGATACGCAGTATTTT
few | TRBJ2-1 | . | TRBV20-1 | CSARLNEQFF | TGCAGTGCTAGACTAAATGAGCAGTTCTTC
. | TRBJ1-2 | . | TRBV28 | CASRNIQGGYTF | TGTGCCAGCAGGAATATACAGGGCGGCTACACCTTC
. | TRBJ2-5 | . | TRBV2 | CASSEKGKRETQYF | TGTGCCAGCAGTGAAAAGGGTAAGAGGGAGACCCAGTACTTC
. | TRBJ2-3 | TRBD2 | TRBV7-6 | CASSLVGGDTDTQYF | TGTGCCAGCAGCTTAGTGGGGGGGGACACAGATACGCAGTATTTT
. | TRBJ2-7 | TRBD2 | TRBV6-1 | CASSGSGRSRYEQYF | TGTGCCAGCAGTGGTAGCGGGAGGAGCCGCTACGAGCAGTACTTC
. | TRBJ1-1 | . | TRBV14 | CASSQYREYTEAFF | TGTGCCAGCAGCCAGTACAGGGAGTACACTGAAGCTTTCTTT
. | TRBJ2-7 | TRBD1 | TRBV13 | CASSLGDRDIHEQYF | TGTGCCAGCAGCTTAGGAGACAGGGACATCCACGAGCAGTACTTC
. | TRBJ2-1 | TRBD1 | TRBV6-1 | CASEQGVAYNEQFF | TGTGCCAGCGAACAGGGGGTGGCCTACAATGAGCAGTTCTTC
. | TRBJ2-1 | TRBD1 | TRBV7-8 | CASSPTGGVSYNEQFF | TGTGCCAGCAGTCCGACAGGGGGCGTCTCCTACAATGAGCAGTTCTTC
. | TRBJ2-3 | . | TRBV2 | CASGQRIYTDTQYF | TGTGCCAGCGGCCAGCGGATCTACACAGATACGCAGTATTTT
. | TRBJ1-3 | TRBD1 | TRBV19 | CASTSKQGAGNTIYF | TGTGCCAGTACCTCCAAACAGGGGGCTGGAAACACCATATATTTT
. | TRBJ2-1 | . | TRBV5-5 | CASSLRHLASYNEQFF | TGTGCCAGCAGCCTTAGACACCTAGCCTCCTACAATGAGCAGTTCTTC
. | TRBJ1-5 | . | TRBV19 | CASSIQATQPQHF | TGTGCCAGTAGTATACAGGCTACTCAGCCCCAGCATTTT
. | TRBJ2-7 | TRBD1 | TRBV27 | CASSPLRDSKGTVEQYF | TGTGCCAGCAGTCCGCTCCGGGACAGCAAGGGAACAGTCGAGCAGTACTTC
. | TRBJ2-7 | . | TRBV2 | CASSDKPYEQYF | TGTGCCAGCAGTGATAAACCCTACGAGCAGTACTTC
. | TRBJ1-2 | . | TRBV4-2 | CASSQDKAGYGYTF | TGTGCCAGCAGCCAAGATAAAGCTGGCTATGGCTACACCTTC